These 13 T cell receptor beta chains were all obtained from the same sample, sequenced in a study of T cells expressing NK-cell markers. Using the 5' RACE reads, TCRdb records one entry per CDR3 protein without DNA. The sample data list 150,000 to 200,000 distinct CDR3 sequences. The sequencing input was blood T cells: a sorted CD56 or NKG2C T cell subset, CD4+ or CD8+ T cells, or bulk PBMC T cells (not recorded which). The receptors here all came from a man aged 18-70 years in good health.

CDR3 protein: CASSQGTGWVDEQFF. The chain employs TRBV4-1 and TRBJ2-1; the D call of TRBD1 rests on TCRdb alone, since no DNA is present to check it. The CDR3 runs to 15 residues. Germline lookup yields CDR1 MGHRA and CDR2 YSYEKL.

The chain carries TRBV28 and TRBJ2-7; no DNA is available, so the TRBD2 call from TCRdb remains unchecked. Germline values: CDR1 MDHEN, CDR2 SYDVKM. The CDR3 has 20 residues. The CDR3 spells CASSLFGTDYRLAVPYEQYF.

V is TRBV12-3 or TRBV12-4 and J is TRBJ1-5; TCRdb reports TRBD1, a call that lacks DNA to check it against. The CDR3 has 15 residues. The CDR3 sequence is CASSLSSRGAQPQHF.

The rearrangement links TRBV3-1 to TRBJ2-7; as DNA is missing, the TRBD1 call by TCRdb cannot be tested. The CDR3 runs to 15 residues. Germline assignment: CDR1 LGHDT and CDR2 YNNKEL (reference sequence). CDR3 residues: CASSHRTGINYEQYF.

V is TRBV4-1 and J is TRBJ2-5; TCRdb outputs TRBD1, but without DNA this stays unchecked. This CDR3 comprises 15 residues. In germline, CDR1 is MGHRA, CDR2 YSYEKL. CDR3 amino acids: CASSRDGTLQETQYF.

The V gene is TRBV20-1, the J gene TRBJ2-3. This CDR3 contains 16 residues. CDR1 and CDR2 (germline): DFQATT, SNEGSKA (reference sequence). The CDR3 is CSARGLTVGPTDTQYF.

V usage is TRBV6-5 and J usage is TRBJ2-2; with no DNA, the TCRdb D assignment of TRBD1 cannot be verified. The CDR3 extends over 14 amino acids. Per germline, CDR1 MNHEY and CDR2 SVGAGI. The CDR3 reads CASSLSQGWGELFF.

The gene calls are TRBV4-1 and TRBJ2-1. Germline V CDR1 and CDR2: MGHRA, YSYEKL. This CDR3 has 17 amino acids. The CDR3 region is CASSPWATDISYNEQFF.

The chain recombines TRBV12-3 or TRBV12-4 with TRBJ2-5; TCRdb picks TRBD2, but there is no DNA to check that call. The CDR3 is made up of 14 amino acids. This CDR3 is CASSALAGGETQYF.

CDR3 residues: CATSRVGVYQPQHF. The chain carries TRBV15 and TRBJ1-5; TCRdb lists TRBD1, though no DNA is available to test this call. Germline loops: CDR1 LNHNV, CDR2 YYDKDF (reference sequence). The CDR3 covers 14 residues. Using reference TRBV15 and TRBJ1-5 for the parts outside the CDR3, the full variable domain is DAMVIQNPRYQVTQFGKPVTLSCSQTLNHNVMYWYQQKSSQAPKLLFHYYDKDFNNEADTPDNFQSRRPNTSFCFLDIRSPGLGDTAMYLCATSRVGVYQPQHFGDGTRLSIL.

The rearrangement links TRBV11-2 to TRBJ2-5; TCRdb gives TRBD2 as the D gene, but with no DNA this cannot be confirmed. Germline assignment: CDR1 SGHAT and CDR2 FQNNGV. The CDR3 extends over 16 amino acids. CDR3 loop: CASGTSFSGYQETQYF. Full variable domain (remainder filled in from reference TRBV11-2 and TRBJ2-5): EAGVAQSPRYKIIEKRQSVAFWCNPISGHATLYWYQQILGQGPKLLIQFQNNGVVDDSQLPKDRFSAERLKGVDSTLKIQPAKLEDSAVYLCASGTSFSGYQETQYFGPGTRLLVL.

The J gene is TRBJ1-1, the V gene TRBV27; TCRdb's D call of TRBD1 is untestable without DNA. The germline gives CDR1 MNHEY, CDR2 SMNVEV (reference sequence). This CDR3 region has 14 residues. The chain's CDR3 is CASSLRGRNTEAFF.

This chain connects TRBV29-1 to TRBJ2-1; TCRdb picks TRBD2, but there is no DNA to check that call. Germline CDR1 and CDR2: SQVTM and ANQGSEA. This CDR3 contains 12 residues. CDR3 amino acids: CSVLGSGGAPFF.